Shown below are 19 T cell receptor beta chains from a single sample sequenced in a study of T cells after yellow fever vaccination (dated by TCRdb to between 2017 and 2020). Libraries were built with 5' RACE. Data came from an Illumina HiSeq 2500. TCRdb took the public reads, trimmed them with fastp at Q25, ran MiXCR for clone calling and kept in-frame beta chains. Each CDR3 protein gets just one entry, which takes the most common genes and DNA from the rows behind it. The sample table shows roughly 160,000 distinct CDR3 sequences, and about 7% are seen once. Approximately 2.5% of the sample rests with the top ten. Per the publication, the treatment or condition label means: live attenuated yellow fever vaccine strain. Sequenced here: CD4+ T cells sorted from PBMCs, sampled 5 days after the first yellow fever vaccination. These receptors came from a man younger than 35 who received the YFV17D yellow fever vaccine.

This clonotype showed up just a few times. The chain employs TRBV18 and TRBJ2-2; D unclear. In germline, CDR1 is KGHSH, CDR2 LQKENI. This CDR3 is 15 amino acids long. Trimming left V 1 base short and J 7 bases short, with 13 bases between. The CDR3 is CASSPRNVVSGELFF. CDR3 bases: TGTGCCAGCTCACCACGCAACGTGGTGAGCGGGGAGCTGTTTTTT.

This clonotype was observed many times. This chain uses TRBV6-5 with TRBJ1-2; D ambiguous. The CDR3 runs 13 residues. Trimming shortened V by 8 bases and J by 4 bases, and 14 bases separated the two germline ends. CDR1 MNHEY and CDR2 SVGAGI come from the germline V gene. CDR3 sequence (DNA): TGTGCCAGCTCTTCCTCGGGTTCCTATGGCTACACCTTC. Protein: CASSSSGSYGYTF.

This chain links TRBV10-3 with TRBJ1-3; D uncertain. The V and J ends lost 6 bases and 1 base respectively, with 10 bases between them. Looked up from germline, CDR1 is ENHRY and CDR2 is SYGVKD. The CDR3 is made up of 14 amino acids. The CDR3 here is CAIRASRSGNTIYF. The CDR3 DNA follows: TGTGCCATCAGAGCGTCCAGATCTGGAAACACCATATATTTT.

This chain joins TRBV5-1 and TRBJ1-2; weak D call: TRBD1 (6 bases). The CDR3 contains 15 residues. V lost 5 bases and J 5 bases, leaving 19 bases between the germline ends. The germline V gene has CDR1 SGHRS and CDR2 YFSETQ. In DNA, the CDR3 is TGCGCCAGCAGTTCCGGACAGCTGGGGGAATATGGCTACACCTTC. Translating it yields CASSSGQLGEYGYTF.

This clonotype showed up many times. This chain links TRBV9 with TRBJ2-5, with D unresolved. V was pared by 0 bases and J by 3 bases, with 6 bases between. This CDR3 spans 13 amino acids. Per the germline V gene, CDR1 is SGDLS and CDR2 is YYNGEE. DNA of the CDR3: TGTGCCAGCAGCGTAGACCAAGAAGAGACCCAGTACTTC. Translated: CASSVDQEETQYF.

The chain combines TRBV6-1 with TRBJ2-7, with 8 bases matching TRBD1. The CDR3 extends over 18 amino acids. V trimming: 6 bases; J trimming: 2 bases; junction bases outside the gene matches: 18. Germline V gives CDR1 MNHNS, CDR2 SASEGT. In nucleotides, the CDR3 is TGTGCCAGCAGGGACCGGGACAGGCTTAAACCCGGGACCTACGAGCAGTACTTC. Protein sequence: CASRDRDRLKPGTYEQYF.

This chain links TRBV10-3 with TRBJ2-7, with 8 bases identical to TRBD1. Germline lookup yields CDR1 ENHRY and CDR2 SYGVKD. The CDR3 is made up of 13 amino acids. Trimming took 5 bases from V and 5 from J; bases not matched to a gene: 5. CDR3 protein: CAISSGQGHEQYV. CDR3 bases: TGTGCCATCAGTTCAGGACAGGGCCACGAGCAGTACGTC.

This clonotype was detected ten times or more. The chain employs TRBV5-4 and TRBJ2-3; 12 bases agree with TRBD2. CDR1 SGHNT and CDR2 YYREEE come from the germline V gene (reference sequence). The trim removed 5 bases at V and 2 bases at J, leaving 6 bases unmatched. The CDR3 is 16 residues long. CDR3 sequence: CASSPGTSGSTDTQYF. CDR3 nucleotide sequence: TGTGCCAGCAGTCCCGGGACTAGCGGGTCCACAGATACGCAGTATTTT.

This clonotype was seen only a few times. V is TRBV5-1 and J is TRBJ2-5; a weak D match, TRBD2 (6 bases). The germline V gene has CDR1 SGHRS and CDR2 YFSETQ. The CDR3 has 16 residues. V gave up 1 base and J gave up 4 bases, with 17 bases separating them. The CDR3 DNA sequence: TGCGCCAGCAGCTTGTTTCTCGGTAGCGGTAGAGAGACCCAGTACTTC. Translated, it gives CASSLFLGSGRETQYF.

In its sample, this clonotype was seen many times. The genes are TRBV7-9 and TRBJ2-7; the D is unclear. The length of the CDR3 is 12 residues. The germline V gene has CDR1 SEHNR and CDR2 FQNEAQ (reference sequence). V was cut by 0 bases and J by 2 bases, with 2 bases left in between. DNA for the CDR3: TGTGCCAGCAGCTTAGCGACCTACGAGCAGTACTTC. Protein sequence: CASSLATYEQYF.

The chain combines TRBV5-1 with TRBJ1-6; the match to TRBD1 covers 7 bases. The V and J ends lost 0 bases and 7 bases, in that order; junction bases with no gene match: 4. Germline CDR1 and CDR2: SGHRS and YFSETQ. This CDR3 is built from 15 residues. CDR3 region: CASSLGGQINSPLHF. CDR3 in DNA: TGCGCCAGCAGCTTGGGGGGACAGATAAATTCACCCCTCCACTTT.

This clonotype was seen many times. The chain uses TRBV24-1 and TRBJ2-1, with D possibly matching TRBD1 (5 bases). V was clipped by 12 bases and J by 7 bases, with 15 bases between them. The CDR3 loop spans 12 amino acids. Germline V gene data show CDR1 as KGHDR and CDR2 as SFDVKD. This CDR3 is CAACYRWNEQFF. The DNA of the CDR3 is TGTGCCGCATGTTACAGGTGGAATGAGCAGTTCTTC.

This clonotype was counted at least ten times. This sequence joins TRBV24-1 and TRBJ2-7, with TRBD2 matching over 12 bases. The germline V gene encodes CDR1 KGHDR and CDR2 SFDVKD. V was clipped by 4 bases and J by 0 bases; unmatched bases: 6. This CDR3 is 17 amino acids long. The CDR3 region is CATSDPLAGGSSYEQYF. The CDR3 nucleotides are TGTGCCACCAGTGACCCTCTAGCGGGGGGGAGCTCCTACGAGCAGTACTTC.

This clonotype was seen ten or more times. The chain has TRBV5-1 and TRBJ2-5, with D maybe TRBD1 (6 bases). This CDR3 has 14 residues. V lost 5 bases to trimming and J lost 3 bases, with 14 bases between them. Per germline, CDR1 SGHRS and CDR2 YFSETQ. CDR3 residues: CASRPGRQEETQYF. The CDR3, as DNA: TGCGCCAGCAGACCGGGGCGACAGGAAGAGACCCAGTACTTC. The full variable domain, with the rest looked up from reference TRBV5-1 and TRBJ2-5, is KAGVTQTPRYLIKTRGQQVTLSCSPISGHRSVSWYQQTPGQGLQFLFEYFSETQRNKGNFPGRFSGRQFSNSRSEMNVSTLELGDSALYLCASRPGRQEETQYFGPGTRLLVL.

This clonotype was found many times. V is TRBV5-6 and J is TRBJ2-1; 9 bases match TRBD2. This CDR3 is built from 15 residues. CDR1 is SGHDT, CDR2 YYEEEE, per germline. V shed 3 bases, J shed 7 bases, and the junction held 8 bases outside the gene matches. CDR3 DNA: TGTGCCAGCAGCTCCTTGCGGGGGGGCCGTAATGAGCAGTTCTTC. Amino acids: CASSSLRGGRNEQFF. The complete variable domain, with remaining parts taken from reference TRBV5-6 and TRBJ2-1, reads DAGVTQSPTHLIKTRGQQVTLRCSPKSGHDTVSWYQQALGQGPQFIFQYYEEEERQRGNFPDRFSGHQFPNYSSELNVNALLLGDSALYLCASSSLRGGRNEQFFGPGTRLTVL.

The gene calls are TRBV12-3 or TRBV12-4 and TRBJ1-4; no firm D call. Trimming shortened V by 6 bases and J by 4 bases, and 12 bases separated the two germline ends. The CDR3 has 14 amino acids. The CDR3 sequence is CASRDPGDNEKLFF. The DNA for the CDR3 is TGTGCCAGCAGAGACCCGGGCGATAATGAAAAACTGTTTTTT.

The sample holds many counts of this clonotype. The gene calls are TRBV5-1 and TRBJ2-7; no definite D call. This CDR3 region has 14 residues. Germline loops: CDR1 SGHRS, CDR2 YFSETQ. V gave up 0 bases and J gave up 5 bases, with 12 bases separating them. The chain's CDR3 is CASSLEAPSNEQYF. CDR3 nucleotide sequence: TGCGCCAGCAGCTTGGAGGCTCCTTCAAACGAGCAGTACTTC.

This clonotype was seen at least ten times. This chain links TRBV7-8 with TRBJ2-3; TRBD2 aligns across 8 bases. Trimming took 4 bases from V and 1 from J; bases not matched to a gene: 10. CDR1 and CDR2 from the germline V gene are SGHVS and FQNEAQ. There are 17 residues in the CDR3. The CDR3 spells CASSSQRGGLGTDTQYF. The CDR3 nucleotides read TGTGCCAGCAGCTCCCAACGCGGGGGGCTTGGCACAGATACGCAGTATTTT.

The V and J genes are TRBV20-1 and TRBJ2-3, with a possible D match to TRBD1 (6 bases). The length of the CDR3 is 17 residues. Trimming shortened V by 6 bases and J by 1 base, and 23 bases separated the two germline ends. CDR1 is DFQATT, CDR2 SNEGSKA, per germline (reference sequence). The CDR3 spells CSAPDRALMIGTDTQYF. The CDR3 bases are TGCAGTGCCCCGGACAGAGCTTTGATGATCGGCACAGATACGCAGTATTTT.